This T cell receptor (beta chain) was sequenced for a study of blood T cell repertoires in COVID-19 (dated by TCRdb to the early 2020s). For the study in its entirety: The collaborator samples originated in the United States, Italy and Spain and spanned the acute and convalescent phases of COVID-19. The material from the prospective study consisted of cDNA or gDNA derived from T cells, B-cell-depleted T cells, or PBMCs. The dataset comprised deeply sampled blood TCRbeta repertoires from subjects exposed to, actively infected with, or recovered from COVID-19. The repertoires were made available in a free public database intended to serve as a resource for research on the immune response to SARS-CoV-2. The samples were drawn from two sources: the first 160 participants of the ongoing ImmuneRACE study, and approximately 1,300 subjects contributed by 6 global collaborators. The sample metadata nearly always contained a de-identified subject ID, COVID-19 status, age in years and sex. Where available, HLA class I and class II types were obtained from metadata supplied by the sample provider rather than from assay-based typing.

The CDR3 contains 14 residues, cysteine and phenylalanine counted. The only DNA kept is the CDR3, 42 bases in frame from the first base. CDR1 and CDR2 are drawn from the germline V gene: SGHVS, FNYEAQ. The V end gives up 5 bases and the J end 5 bases, leaving 5 bases in the junction not matched to a gene. Worth noting for this clone: The clone's antigen remains unknown. Base qualities are not provided; no much larger clone lies one nucleotide away.

Results the study describes overall, beyond this receptor: The quantity of clinical and demographic metadata differed by source and by participant and was supplied without curation.

In the prospective study, participants were roughly 18 to 95 years old, resided in under 30 geographic areas of the United States, and were enrolled through a virtual design. In the prospective study, cohorts were assigned on the basis of participant-reported clinical history obtained from a screening survey and a study questionnaire. In the prospective study, whole blood, serum and a nasopharyngeal or oropharyngeal swab were collected from each participant by mobile phlebotomists. Prospective study participants could optionally give additional blood draws and questionnaires over an approximately two-month period. Before DNA extraction, prospective study blood samples were shipped either frozen or at room temperature. The immunoSEQ Assay, a bias-controlled multiplex PCR, was used to amplify TCRbeta CDR3 regions from genomic DNA. For the original study's pipeline: Nucleated cell counts per sample were estimated from amplification of reference gene primers within the assay. To quantify the absolute abundance of each unique TCRbeta CDR3 rearrangement, sequence reads were collapsed and filtered. For each sample, productive Simpson clonality was calculated as the square root of Simpson's diversity index over productive rearrangements. In TCRdb, the immuneACCESS table is reduced to in-frame sequences with V and J assigned. These tables do not hold every clone; where another copy was compared, an unresolved V gene accounts for under half, and the others remain unexplained. V and J calls and clone size follow that table, whereas D and trimming were derived from the DNA. In all, the sample holds 200,000 or so clones, and 70% to 90% of those were seen once. The ten largest clones capture under 4% of the sample.

The V and J segments used are TRBV7-6 and TRBJ1-4, with TRBD1 matching 7 junction bases. The sequence was collected from a woman in her forties with acute COVID-19. The specimen sequenced was PBMCs or T cells enriched from blood (not recorded which). The nucleotide sequence is given as TGTGCCAGCAGCCTGGGACAGACAAATGAAAAACTGTTTTTT. This encodes CASSLGQTNEKLFF.